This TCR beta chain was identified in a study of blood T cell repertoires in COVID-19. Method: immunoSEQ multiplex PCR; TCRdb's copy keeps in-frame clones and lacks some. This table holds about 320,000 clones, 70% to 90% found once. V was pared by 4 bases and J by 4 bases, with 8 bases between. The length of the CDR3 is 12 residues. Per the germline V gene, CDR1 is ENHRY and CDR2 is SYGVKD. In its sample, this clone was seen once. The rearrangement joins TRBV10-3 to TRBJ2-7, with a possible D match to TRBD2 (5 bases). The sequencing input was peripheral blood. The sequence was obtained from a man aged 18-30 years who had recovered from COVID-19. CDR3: CAISVLGYEQYF. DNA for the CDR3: TGTGCCATCAGTGTACTAGGGTACGAGCAGTACTTC.